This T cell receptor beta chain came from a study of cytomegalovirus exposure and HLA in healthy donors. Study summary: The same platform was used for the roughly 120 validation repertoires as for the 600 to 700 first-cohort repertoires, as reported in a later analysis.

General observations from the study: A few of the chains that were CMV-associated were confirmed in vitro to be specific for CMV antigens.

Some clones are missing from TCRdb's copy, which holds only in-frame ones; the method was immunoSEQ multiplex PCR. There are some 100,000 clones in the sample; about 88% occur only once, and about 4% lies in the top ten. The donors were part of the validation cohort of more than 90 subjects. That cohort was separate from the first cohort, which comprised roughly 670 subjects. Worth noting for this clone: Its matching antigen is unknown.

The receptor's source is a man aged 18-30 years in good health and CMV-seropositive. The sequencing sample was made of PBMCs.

The CDR3 loop is CAWSGLGGAPGYGYTF. CDR3 bases: TGTGCCTGGAGTGGGCTTGGGGGGGCGCCGGGCTATGGCTACACCTTC. The rearrangement uses TRBV30 and TRBJ1-2, with D possibly TRBD1 on 6 matching bases. Deletions cut 1 base from V and 4 bases from J, with 19 bases between. Germline V CDR1 and CDR2: GTSNPN, SVGIG (reference sequence). The CDR3 has 16 amino acids.